This TCR beta chain was profiled in a study of blood T cell repertoires in COVID-19 (dated by TCRdb to about 2020). Concerning the study at large: Samples covering the acute and convalescent phases of COVID-19 were provided by collaborators in the United States, Italy and Spain. The prospective study material was composed of cDNA or gDNA derived from T cells, B-cell-depleted T cells, or PBMCs. The dataset comprised deeply sampled blood TCRbeta repertoires from subjects exposed to, actively infected with, or recovered from COVID-19. The repertoires were released in a freely available public database meant as a resource for research on the immune response to SARS-CoV-2. The samples were drawn from two sources: the first 160 participants of the ongoing ImmuneRACE study, and about 1,300 subjects contributed by 6 global collaborators. Nearly every sample came with metadata listing a de-identified subject ID, COVID-19 status, age in years and sex. Where available, HLA class I and class II types were taken from metadata supplied by the sample provider and were not determined by assay-based typing.

Each collaborating institution followed its own protocols to collect whole blood in K2EDTA tubes. Collaborator samples were shipped for TCRbeta analysis as frozen whole blood, isolated PBMCs, or DNA extracted from either sample type. The paper's findings and limits, for the study overall: How much clinical and demographic metadata was included differed by source and by participant, and the metadata was provided uncurated.

Spanning cysteine to phenylalanine, the CDR3 consists of 15 amino acids. Only the CDR3 DNA is retained, 45 bases long and in frame from the first base. Based on the germline V gene, the CDR1 and CDR2 sequences are SGHNT and YENEEA. Deletion took 1 base off V and 5 bases off J, with a span of 11 bases between the germline ends. TCRbeta CDR3 regions were amplified from genomic DNA by means of the immunoSEQ Assay, a bias-controlled multiplex PCR. From the authors' description of their analysis: Within the assay, amplification of reference gene primers was used to estimate how many nucleated cells each sample contained. To quantify the absolute abundance of each unique TCRbeta CDR3 rearrangement, sequence reads were collapsed and filtered. For each sample, productive Simpson clonality was calculated as the square root of Simpson's diversity index over productive rearrangements. TCRdb stores this immuneACCESS table with in-frame sequences only. Part of the clones is absent; in the studies checked, under half of the shortfall reflects unresolved V genes, and no reason is known for the rest. V and J calls and clone size are copied from that table; D and trimming were computed from the DNA. Across this sample there are some 380,000 clones, with around 84% seen only once. Of the sample, approximately 1% is held by the ten largest clones.

Notes on this clone: Which antigen it targets is not known. The record has no base qualities; no much larger clone is one base away.

The chain is encoded by TRBV11-3 joined to TRBJ2-2; the D gene remains uncertain. The material sequenced was peripheral blood. The receptor's source is a human donor with acute or convalescent COVID-19. The donor label of this sample is uncertain. The nucleotide sequence is given as TGTGCCAGCAGCTTAGGCGGTGTTAGGACCGGGGAGCTGTTTTTT. It codes for CASSLGGVRTGELFF.